The rows below give T cell receptor beta chains drawn from one sample of a study of early T cells in non-severe SARS-CoV-2 infection. MiXCR, run by TCRdb on the 5' RACE reads, gives a single entry per CDR3 protein. The sample yields approximately 73,000 distinct CDR3 sequences, over 10% seen once. Sequencing input: whole blood. The source is an adult who was a healthcare worker with PCR-confirmed SARS-CoV-2 infection or an uninfected control (not recorded which). The CDR3 runs from the conserved cysteine through the conserved F or W. D genes are given only for firm matches. Part of the rows lack a size; the others show once, few, many or a class for expanded clones.

v_gene,d_gene,abundance,j_gene,CDR3aa
TRBV12-5,TRBD1,-,TRBJ1-4,CASGPLDRDKEKLFF
TRBV7-2,-,few,TRBJ1-4,CASSGGHYATNEKLFF
TRBV20-1,-,-,TRBJ2-1,CSAREQRGYKSYNEQFF
TRBV7-9,-,many,TRBJ1-4,CASSPSFGRGGEKLFF
TRBV7-2,TRBD2,many,TRBJ2-5,CASSLLAGMGEETQYF
TRBV23-1,TRBD1,many,TRBJ1-5,CASSQSSGTGGESNQPQHF
TRBV19,-,-,TRBJ2-1,CASSKQSNEQFF
TRBV30,-,-,TRBJ2-7,CAWSVQAAEQYF
TRBV7-2,-,many,TRBJ1-4,CASSFTGYQLFF
TRBV10-3,TRBD2,many,TRBJ2-2,CAITPTSGGATGELFF
TRBV6-4,-,many,TRBJ2-1,CASSLDRNSYNEQFF
TRBV5-1,TRBD2,many,TRBJ2-1,CASSLSSGNNNEQFF
TRBV7-9,TRBD1,few,TRBJ2-2,CASSSKRGQGTGELFF
TRBV7-9,-,many,TRBJ1-1,CASSLSFTGRSWTEAFF
TRBV4-3,-,few,TRBJ2-3,CASSTQTRGGTDTQYF
TRBV14,-,few,TRBJ1-1,CASSPYAGDTEAFF
TRBV5-1,-,many,TRBJ2-1,CASSLEKYSYNEQFF
TRBV20-1,-,-,TRBJ2-1,CSAPWRGGHNEQFF
TRBV2,TRBD2,-,TRBJ2-1,CASSEHGIGGRSPGEQFF
TRBV20-1,-,many,TRBJ2-3,CSARDMAEGNTQYF
TRBV21-1,-,few,TRBJ2-5,CASSRSCEGTQYF
TRBV29-1,-,many,TRBJ2-3,CSVEAPTRDTQYF
TRBV29-1,TRBD1,few,TRBJ1-1,CSARTGTGEAFF
TRBV4-3,-,-,TRBJ2-3,CASSQRVTDTQYF
TRBV10-2,TRBD1,few,TRBJ1-5,CASGGQAGNQPQHF
TRBV20-1,TRBD2,few,TRBJ2-2,CSARPSGRDYGELFF
TRBV28,-,few,TRBJ2-1,CASSLMATYNEQFF
TRBV19,-,many,TRBJ1-5,CATHGSNQPQHF
TRBV28,-,many,TRBJ2-6,CASIQSSGANVLTF
TRBV10-3,TRBD2,few,TRBJ2-1,CAIRRTSGDNEQFF
TRBV25-1,TRBD1,-,TRBJ1-3,CASSGDRGNTIYF
TRBV27,TRBD1,-,TRBJ1-1,CASSLLGQHTEAFF
TRBV18,-,few,TRBJ2-1,CASSPTGEYEQFF
TRBV4-3,TRBD1,many,TRBJ1-2,CASSQRLRNGDREQLNYGYTF
TRBV27,TRBD2,few,TRBJ2-7,CASSSPGLASGEQYF